The sequence of this T cell receptor (beta chain) was determined in a study of blood T cell repertoires in COVID-19. Overall study context: The United States, Italy and Spain supplied acute and convalescent COVID-19 samples. PBMCs, B-cell-depleted T cells, or T cells provided the cDNA or gDNA that made up the material.

The CDR3 extends over 18 amino acids. V gave up 0 bases and J gave up 2 bases, with 20 bases separating them. Germline values: CDR1 LGHNT, CDR2 FRNRAP. Per the study methods: Using reference gene primer amplification, nucleated cell counts were estimated. Measured with immunoSEQ multiplex PCR; TCRdb has only the in-frame clones, and not every one. V, J and clone size were drawn from that table, and D and trimming were deduced from the DNA. The sample carries roughly 190,000 clones, approximately 80% recorded once. This TCR was sampled from a man between 60 and 75 years old with acute or convalescent COVID-19. Material for sequencing was peripheral blood. The chain is built from TRBV12-5 and TRBJ2-7; tentatively, D is TRBD1 (5 bases). CDR3 in DNA: TGTGCTAGTGGTTTGGTACTAAGCTCCGAGACAGATACCTACGAGCAGTACTTC. Amino acids: CASGLVLSSETDTYEQYF. Full variable domain (outside the CDR3, taken from reference TRBV12-5 and TRBJ2-7): DARVTQTPRHKVTEMGQEVTMRCQPILGHNTVFWYRQTMMQGLELLAYFRNRAPLDDSGMPKDRFSAEMPDATLATLKIQPSEPRDSAVYFCASGLVLSSETDTYEQYFGPGTRLTVT.